Following are 23 T cell receptor beta chains from one sample sequenced in a study of T cell responses to AZD1222 COVID-19 vaccine. Produced via immunoSEQ multiplex PCR; TCRdb's table is partial and in-frame only. The sample holds approximately 100,000 clones, approximately 88% seen once. The sequencing used peripheral blood, collected on day 0 of AZD1222 vaccination. Receptors originate from an adult in good health.

V and J are TRBV19 and TRBJ1-2, with TRBD1 matching over 7 bases. The CDR3 is 15 residues long. CDR1 and CDR2 (germline): LNHDA, SQIVND (reference sequence). The ends lost 0 bases at V and 4 bases at J; junction bases unmatched: 5. The CDR3 bases are TGTGCCAGTAGTATAGACCTAACAGGGGCCTATGGCTACACCTTC. This codes for CASSIDLTGAYGYTF.

This chain connects TRBV7-6 to TRBJ2-3; D possibly corresponds to TRBD1 (5 bases). The CDR3 length is 16 residues. V dropped 0 bases and J dropped 2 bases, with 12 bases sitting between them. Germline V gene sequence: CDR1 SGHVS, CDR2 FNYEAQ. This CDR3 is CASSLAGPGSTDTQYF. In DNA, the CDR3 is TGTGCCAGCAGCTTAGCGGGGCCAGGCTCCACAGATACGCAGTATTTT.

This chain connects TRBV5-6 to TRBJ1-6, with D tentatively TRBD1 (6 bases). The V and J ends lost 4 bases and 7 bases respectively, with 15 bases between them. Germline V lookup: CDR1 SGHDT, CDR2 YYEEEE. The CDR3 has 15 residues. DNA for the CDR3: TGTGCCAGCAGCCTCGGACAGCCTTCGAATTCACCCCTCCACTTT. Encoded protein: CASSLGQPSNSPLHF.

The chain joins TRBV19 to TRBJ2-7, with 10 positions matching TRBD1. This CDR3 contains 17 residues. Germline CDR1 reads LNHDA; CDR2 reads SQIVND (reference sequence). The ends lost 3 bases at V and 5 bases at J; junction bases unmatched: 13. The DNA for the CDR3 is TGTGCCAGTAGTATCCTATTGTCGGGGACAGGGGCCCACGAGCAGTACTTC. Residues: CASSILLSGTGAHEQYF. The variable domain in full, with the rest retrieved from reference TRBV19 and TRBJ2-7, is DGGITQSPKYLFRKEGQNVTLSCEQNLNHDAMYWYRQDPGQGLRLIYYSQIVNDFQKGDIAEGYSVSREKKESFPLTVTSAQKNPTAFYLCASSILLSGTGAHEQYFGPGTRLTVT.

The chain couples TRBV7-9 to TRBJ1-5, with a weak D call TRBD1 (5 bases). The CDR3 is 14 amino acids. The V end was cut by 5 bases, the J end by 7 bases, with 15 bases between. Per germline, CDR1 SEHNR and CDR2 FQNEAQ (reference sequence). CDR3 sequence: CASSRTGPGQPQHF. DNA of the CDR3: TGTGCCAGCAGCCGGACGGGACCTGGACAGCCCCAGCATTTT.

J is TRBJ1-2 and V is TRBV9, with TRBD1 matching 8 bases. Germline loops: CDR1 SGDLS, CDR2 YYNGEE. CDR3 length: 15 amino acids. V lost 1 base, J lost 4 bases, and 6 bases stayed unmatched. The CDR3 DNA is TGTGCCAGCAGCGTATCACACAGGGGGACCTATGGCTACACCTTC. Amino acids: CASSVSHRGTYGYTF.

The rearrangement links TRBV2 to TRBJ2-3; tentatively, D is TRBD2 (5 bases). Trimming shortened V by 5 bases and J by 0 bases, and 9 bases separated the two germline ends. Germline CDR1 is SNHLY and CDR2 is FYNNEI. The CDR3 loop spans 14 amino acids. The CDR3 DNA sequence: TGTGCCAGCAGTAGCGGTACTAGCACAGATACGCAGTATTTT. Amino acid sequence: CASSSGTSTDTQYF.

This sequence joins TRBV4-1 and TRBJ2-5; TRBD1 agrees at 9 bases. The CDR3 is 20 residues long. Germline V gene data show CDR1 as MGHRA and CDR2 as YSYEKL. After removal of 0 bases from V and 2 bases from J, the junction contained 16 bases not matched to a gene. CDR3: CASSQDVGQGATLGQETQYF. The CDR3 DNA is TGCGCCAGCAGCCAAGATGTGGGACAGGGAGCTACCCTCGGGCAAGAGACCCAGTACTTC.

For this clone: Its ends do not fully match the called genes, so a read error is possible. The chain uses TRBV27 and TRBJ1-3; tentatively, D is TRBD1 (5 bases). Germline CDR1 and CDR2: MNHEY and SMNVEV (reference sequence). The CDR3 extends over 16 amino acids. CDR3 amino acids: CASSLSRALAGNTIYF. The CDR3 DNA is TGTGCCAGCAGTCTATCCAGGGCCCTCGCCGGAAACACCATATATTTT.

The chain employs TRBV15 and TRBJ1-5; no definite D call. The CDR3 totals 15 residues. The V end was cut by 1 base, the J end by 4 bases, with 11 bases between. Germline CDR1 LNHNV, CDR2 YYDKDF (reference sequence). The CDR3 here is CATSRGTSENQPQHF. For the CDR3, the DNA is TGTGCCACCAGCAGAGGCACATCGGAAAATCAGCCCCAGCATTTT.

The genes are TRBV2 and TRBJ1-3, with D maybe TRBD1 (6 bases). V lost 5 bases to trimming and J lost 0 bases, with 14 bases between them. The CDR3 is 16 residues long. The germline CDR1 and CDR2 sequences are SNHLY and FYNNEI. CDR3 loop: CASSRDTSLSGNTIYF. The CDR3 DNA sequence: TGTGCCAGCAGTCGGGACACCTCACTCTCTGGAAACACCATATATTTT.

V is TRBV18 and J is TRBJ1-2; 8 nucleotides align to TRBD1. CDR3 length: 13 residues. The ends lost 2 bases at V and 6 bases at J; junction bases unmatched: 2. Germline V gene lookup returns CDR1 KGHSH and CDR2 LQKENI. This CDR3 is CASSPGQGNGYTF. In DNA form, the CDR3 reads TGTGCCAGCTCACCAGGACAGGGTAATGGCTACACCTTC.

V gene TRBV25-1 combines with J gene TRBJ1-1; D might be TRBD1 (6 bases). V was clipped by 2 bases and J by 5 bases, with 12 bases between them. The CDR3 contains 14 residues. Germline lookup yields CDR1 MGHDK and CDR2 SYGVNS. In DNA, the CDR3 is TGTGCCAGCAGTGAAAACAGGGACGGGACTGAAGCTTTCTTT. Its translation is CASSENRDGTEAFF. Variable domain in full (rest from reference TRBV25-1 and TRBJ1-1): EADIYQTPRYLVIGTGKKITLECSQTMGHDKMYWYQQDPGMELHLIHYSYGVNSTEKGDLSSESTVSRIRTEHFPLTLESARPSHTSQYLCASSENRDGTEAFFGQGTRLTVV.

The table lists this clone with many counts. The chain couples TRBV9 to TRBJ2-1, with TRBD1 matching 7 bases. Unmatched junction bases numbered 5, after V lost 1 base and J lost 7 bases. The CDR3 has 14 residues. Germline values: CDR1 SGDLS, CDR2 YYNGEE. CDR3 DNA: TGTGCCAGCAGCGTAAGACAGGGAAGGAATGAGCAGTTCTTC. It encodes CASSVRQGRNEQFF. Combining the CDR3 with reference TRBV9 and TRBJ2-1 gives the whole variable domain DSGVTQTPKHLITATGQRVTLRCSPRSGDLSVYWYQQSLDQGLQFLIQYYNGEERAKGNILERFSAQQFPDLHSELNLSSLELGDSALYFCASSVRQGRNEQFFGPGTRLTVL.

This clone was counted only a few times. The chain combines TRBV4-1 with TRBJ1-1; possible D gene TRBD1, 6 bases. Trimming took 1 base from V and 7 from J, leaving 10 bases between them. This CDR3 comprises 13 residues. CDR1 is MGHRA, CDR2 YSYEKL, per germline. The CDR3 loop reads CASSQGGGFEAFF. The CDR3 DNA reads TGCGCCAGCAGCCAAGGAGGGGGGTTTGAAGCTTTCTTT.

This chain connects TRBV2 to TRBJ2-5, with no clear D. Deletions cut 5 bases from V and 1 base from J, with 14 bases between. Germline V lookup: CDR1 SNHLY, CDR2 FYNNEI. The CDR3 is made up of 15 amino acids. The CDR3 sequence is CASSSTLALQETQYF. In nucleotides, the CDR3 is TGTGCCAGCAGTTCCACCCTGGCGCTCCAAGAGACCCAGTACTTC.

The chain recombines TRBV5-1 with TRBJ1-5, with TRBD1 matching 7 bases. V lost 5 bases, J lost 6 bases, and 11 bases stayed unmatched. The germline V gene encodes CDR1 SGHRS and CDR2 YFSETQ. The CDR3 is 15 residues long. The CDR3, as DNA: TGCGCCAGCAGTAAAGACGGACAGGAAACTCAGCCCCAGCATTTT. This codes for CASSKDGQETQPQHF.

The CDR3 here is CASSEAWGTIGKLFF. The CDR3 DNA reads as TGTGCCAGCAGTGAAGCGTGGGGGACAATCGGAAAACTGTTTTTT. The chain joins TRBV6-1 to TRBJ1-4, with a possible D match to TRBD1 (6 bases). Trimming took off 0 bases at V and 10 bases at J, with 15 bases between the two ends. Germline lookup yields CDR1 MNHNS and CDR2 SASEGT. CDR3 size: 15 residues.

This sequence joins TRBV10-3 and TRBJ1-1; D unclear. Looked up from germline, CDR1 is ENHRY and CDR2 is SYGVKD. Trimming removed 2 bases at V and 2 bases at J, with 3 bases between. This CDR3 is 12 amino acids long. For the CDR3, the DNA is TGTGCCATCAGTGAGGTTAACACTGAAGCTTTCTTT. Translating gives CAISEVNTEAFF.

The V and J genes are TRBV5-1 and TRBJ1-1; D is undetermined. V lost 0 bases and J lost 0, with 3 bases in between. The V gene's germline CDR1 is SGHRS and CDR2 YFSETQ. CDR3 length: 13 residues. CDR3: CASSLGLNTEAFF. CDR3 bases: TGCGCCAGCAGCTTGGGATTGAACACTGAAGCTTTCTTT.

The chain employs TRBV7-9 and TRBJ2-5; D is undetermined. The CDR3 is 16 amino acids. Germline CDR1 and CDR2: SEHNR and FQNEAQ (reference sequence). Trimming stripped 1 base from V and 1 base from J, with 13 bases between. The CDR3 sequence is CASSLGRKTSQETQYF. CDR3 DNA sequence: TGTGCCAGCAGCTTAGGAAGAAAGACTTCCCAAGAGACCCAGTACTTC.

DNA of the CDR3: TGTGCCAGCAGTTTTGCAGGGGGCTCGAACTATGGCTACACCTTC. Protein product: CASSFAGGSNYGYTF. V gene TRBV27 combines with J gene TRBJ1-2, with 8 bases lining up with TRBD1. Trimming took 3 bases from V and 2 from J; bases not matched to a gene: 5. The CDR3 runs 15 residues. CDR1 is MNHEY and CDR2 is SMNVEV in the germline V gene (reference sequence).

This clone was detected only once. The chain uses TRBV3-1 (or the pseudogene TRBV3-2) and TRBJ1-1; D is possibly TRBD1 (6 bases). The V end was cut by 4 bases, the J end by 2 bases, with 11 bases between. The CDR3 spans 14 residues. Germline V gene data show CDR1 as LGHDT and CDR2 as YNNKEL (reference sequence). The CDR3 is CASSPHRDNTEAFF. The CDR3 coding sequence is TGTGCCAGCAGCCCCCACAGGGATAACACTGAAGCTTTCTTT.